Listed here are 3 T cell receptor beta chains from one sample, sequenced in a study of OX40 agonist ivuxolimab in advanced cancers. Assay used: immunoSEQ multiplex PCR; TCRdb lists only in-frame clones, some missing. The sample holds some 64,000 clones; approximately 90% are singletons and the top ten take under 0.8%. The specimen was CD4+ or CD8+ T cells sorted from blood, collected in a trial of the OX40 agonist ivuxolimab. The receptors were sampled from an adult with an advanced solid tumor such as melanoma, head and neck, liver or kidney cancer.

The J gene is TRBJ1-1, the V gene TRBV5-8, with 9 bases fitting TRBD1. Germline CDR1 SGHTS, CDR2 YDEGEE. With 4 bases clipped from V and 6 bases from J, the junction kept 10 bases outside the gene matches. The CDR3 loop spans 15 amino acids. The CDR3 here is CASSNRDRDLPEAFF. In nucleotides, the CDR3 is TGTGCCAGCAGCAACAGGGACAGGGACCTTCCTGAAGCTTTCTTT.

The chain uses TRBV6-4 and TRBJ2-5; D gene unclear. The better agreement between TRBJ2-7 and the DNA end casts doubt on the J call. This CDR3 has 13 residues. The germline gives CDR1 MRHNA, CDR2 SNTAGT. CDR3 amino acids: CASSPNGLGEQYF. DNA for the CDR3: TGTGCCAGCAGTCCAAATGGGTTGGGCGAGCAGTACTTC.

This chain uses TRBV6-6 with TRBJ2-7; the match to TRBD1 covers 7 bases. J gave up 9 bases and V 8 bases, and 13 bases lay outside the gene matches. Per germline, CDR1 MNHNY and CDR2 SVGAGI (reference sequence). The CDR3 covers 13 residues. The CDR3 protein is CASYSRGKEVQYF. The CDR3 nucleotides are TGTGCCAGCTATAGCAGGGGGAAAGAAGTGCAGTACTTC.